This TCR beta chain was documented in a study of cytomegalovirus exposure and HLA in healthy donors. For the study at large: A subsequent analysis stated that the 100 to 150 validation repertoires were run on the same platform as the approximately 700 first-cohort repertoires.

The CDR3 has 15 residues. The J segment lost 5 bases and the V segment lost 4 bases, leaving 8 bases of the junction unmatched. Germline V lookup: CDR1 WSHSY, CDR2 SAAADI. Clones were sequenced by immunoSEQ multiplex PCR, and TCRdb holds only the in-frame ones, with some missing. The sample shows fewer than 350,000 clones, roughly 90% of them seen only once. The sequence derives from a woman younger than 35 in good health and CMV-seronegative. The chain joins TRBV10-2 to TRBJ2-7, with 10 bases lining up with TRBD2. Source material: PBMCs. The CDR3 DNA reads TGCGCCAGCAGTGTTAGGCTAGCGGGAGTAGACGAGCAGTACTTC. This translates into CASSVRLAGVDEQYF.